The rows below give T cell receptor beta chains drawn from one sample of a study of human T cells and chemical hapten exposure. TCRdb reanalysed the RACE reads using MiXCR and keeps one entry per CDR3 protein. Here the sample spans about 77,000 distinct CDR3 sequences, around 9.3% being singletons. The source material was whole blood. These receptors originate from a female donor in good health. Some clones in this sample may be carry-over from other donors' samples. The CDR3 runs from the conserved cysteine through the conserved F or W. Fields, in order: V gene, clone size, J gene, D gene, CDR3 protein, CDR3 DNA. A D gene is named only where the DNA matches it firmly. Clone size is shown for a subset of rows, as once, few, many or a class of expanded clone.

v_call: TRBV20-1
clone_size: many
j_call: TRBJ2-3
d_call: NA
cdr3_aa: CSASGAGNTDTQYF
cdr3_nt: TGCAGTGCTAGTGGTGCGGGGAACACAGATACGCAGTATTTT

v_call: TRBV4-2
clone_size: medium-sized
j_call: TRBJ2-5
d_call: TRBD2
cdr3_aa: CASSTLGLEETQYF
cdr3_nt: TGTGCCAGCAGCACCCTCGGACTAGAAGAGACCCAGTACTTC

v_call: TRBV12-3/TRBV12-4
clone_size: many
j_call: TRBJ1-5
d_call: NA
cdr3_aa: CASSLGQVSNQPQHF
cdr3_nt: TGTGCCAGCAGTTTAGGGCAGGTGAGCAATCAGCCCCAGCATTTT

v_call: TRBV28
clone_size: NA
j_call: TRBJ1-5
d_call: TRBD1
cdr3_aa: CASSLVGQGAQPQHF
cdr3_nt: TGTGCCAGCAGTTTGGTGGGACAGGGAGCCCAGCCCCAGCATTTT

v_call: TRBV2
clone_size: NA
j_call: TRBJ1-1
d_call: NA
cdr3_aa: CASSEGSWDEAFF
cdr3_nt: TGTGCCAGCAGTGAAGGGTCGTGGGACGAAGCTTTCTTT

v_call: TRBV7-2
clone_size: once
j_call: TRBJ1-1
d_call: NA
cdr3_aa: CASSLKWDTEAFF
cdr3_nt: TGTGCCAGCAGCTTAAAATGGGACACTGAAGCTTTCTTT

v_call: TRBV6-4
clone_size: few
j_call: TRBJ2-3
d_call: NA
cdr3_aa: CASRTNRKDFTDTQYF
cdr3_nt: TGTGCCAGCAGGACCAATAGGAAGGATTTCACAGATACGCAGTATTTT

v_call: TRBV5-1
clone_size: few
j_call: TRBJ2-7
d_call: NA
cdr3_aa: CASSSGPEVLSYEQYF
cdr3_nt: TGCGCCAGCAGCTCCGGACCCGAGGTACTCTCCTACGAGCAGTACTTC

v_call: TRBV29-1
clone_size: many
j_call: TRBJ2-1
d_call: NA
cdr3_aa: CSVEGEVKANEQFF
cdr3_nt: TGCAGCGTTGAGGGAGAGGTCAAGGCCAATGAGCAGTTCTTC

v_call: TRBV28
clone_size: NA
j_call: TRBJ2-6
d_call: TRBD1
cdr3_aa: CASRGQGTTSGANVLTF
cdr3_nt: TGTGCCAGCAGAGGACAGGGTACTACGTCTGGGGCCAACGTCCTGACTTTC

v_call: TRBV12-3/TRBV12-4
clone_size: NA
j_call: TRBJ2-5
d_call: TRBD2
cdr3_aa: CASTLGRVETQYF
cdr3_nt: TGTGCCAGCACCCTGGGGAGGGTAGAGACCCAGTACTTC

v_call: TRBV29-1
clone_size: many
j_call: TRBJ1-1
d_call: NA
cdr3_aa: CSVEVQAGGTEAFF
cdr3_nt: TGCAGCGTTGAGGTTCAGGCGGGGGGGACTGAAGCTTTCTTT

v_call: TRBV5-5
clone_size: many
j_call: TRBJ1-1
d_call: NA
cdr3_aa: CASSLEQGLTEAFF
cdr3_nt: TGTGCCAGCAGCTTGGAGCAGGGACTAACTGAAGCTTTCTTT

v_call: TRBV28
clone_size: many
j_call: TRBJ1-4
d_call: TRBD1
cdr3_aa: CASSSATGTADEKLFF
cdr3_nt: TGTGCCAGCAGTTCAGCCACCGGGACAGCCGATGAAAAACTGTTTTTT

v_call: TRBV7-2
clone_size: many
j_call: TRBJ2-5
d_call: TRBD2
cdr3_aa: CASSRASGGSETQYF
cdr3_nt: TGTGCCAGCAGCCGTGCTAGCGGGGGGTCAGAGACCCAGTACTTC

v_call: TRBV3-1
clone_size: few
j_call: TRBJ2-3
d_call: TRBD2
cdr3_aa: CASRGGRDPDTQYF
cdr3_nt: TGTGCCAGCAGGGGGGGGAGAGATCCAGATACGCAGTATTTT

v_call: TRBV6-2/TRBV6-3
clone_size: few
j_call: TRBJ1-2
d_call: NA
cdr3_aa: CATAGYGYTF
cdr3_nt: TGTGCTACGGCGGGCTATGGCTACACCTTC

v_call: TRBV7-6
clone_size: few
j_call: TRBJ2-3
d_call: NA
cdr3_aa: CASSPLGTWNTDTQYF
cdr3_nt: TGTGCCAGCAGCCCCCTAGGCACGTGGAACACAGATACGCAGTATTTT

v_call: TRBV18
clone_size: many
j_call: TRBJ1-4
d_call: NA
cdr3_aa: CASSPPAATNEKLFF
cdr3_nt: TGTGCCAGCTCACCACCAGCAGCAACTAATGAAAAACTGTTTTTT

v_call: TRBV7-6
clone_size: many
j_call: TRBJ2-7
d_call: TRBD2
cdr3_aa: CASSSTEWTSGYEQYF
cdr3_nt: TGTGCCAGCAGCTCAACAGAATGGACTAGCGGGTACGAGCAGTACTTC

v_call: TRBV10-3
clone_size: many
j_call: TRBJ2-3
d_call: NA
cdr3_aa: CAISEGISADTQYF
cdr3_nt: TGTGCCATCAGTGAGGGGATTAGTGCAGATACGCAGTATTTT

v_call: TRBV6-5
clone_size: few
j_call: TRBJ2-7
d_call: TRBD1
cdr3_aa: CASSVTGTEPFLEYF
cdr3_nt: TGTGCCAGCAGTGTAACCGGGACAGAGCCTTTCTTGGAGTACTTC

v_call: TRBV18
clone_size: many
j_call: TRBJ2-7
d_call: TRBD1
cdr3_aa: CATQAGGYEQYF
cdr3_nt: TGTGCCACCCAGGCAGGGGGCTACGAGCAGTACTTC

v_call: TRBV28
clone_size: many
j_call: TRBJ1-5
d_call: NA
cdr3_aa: CASNPRVPGPNQPQHF
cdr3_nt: TGTGCCAGCAACCCCCGAGTCCCAGGGCCTAATCAGCCCCAGCATTTT

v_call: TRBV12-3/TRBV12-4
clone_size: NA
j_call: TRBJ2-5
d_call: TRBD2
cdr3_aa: CASSLRTSGGVIEETQYF
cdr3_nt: TGTGCCAGCAGTTTACGGACTAGCGGGGGGGTTATAGAAGAGACCCAGTACTTC